The sequence of this T cell receptor (beta chain) was determined in a study of T-cell reconstitution after alpha-beta-depleted transplantation in children. The germline gives CDR1 DFQATT, CDR2 SNEGSKA (reference sequence). The CDR3 is 13 amino acids. Trimming stripped 0 bases from V and 4 bases from J, with 9 bases between. Preparation of the TCRbeta library used unique molecular identifiers. TCRdb re-called the PCR reads through MiXCR, storing one row per CDR3 protein. The sample records some 240,000 distinct CDR3 sequences, over 9.5% being singletons. Here the sequenced sample was PBMCs from the stem cell graft donor, taken from the stem cell graft. The sequence was obtained from a human donor who donated a stem cell graft to a child with SCID. The J gene is TRBJ2-5, the V gene TRBV20-1, with D perhaps matching TRBD1 (5 bases). Written as DNA, the CDR3 is TGCAGTGCTAGAGATCCCCAGGGAGAGACCCAGTACTTC. It codes for CSARDPQGETQYF.